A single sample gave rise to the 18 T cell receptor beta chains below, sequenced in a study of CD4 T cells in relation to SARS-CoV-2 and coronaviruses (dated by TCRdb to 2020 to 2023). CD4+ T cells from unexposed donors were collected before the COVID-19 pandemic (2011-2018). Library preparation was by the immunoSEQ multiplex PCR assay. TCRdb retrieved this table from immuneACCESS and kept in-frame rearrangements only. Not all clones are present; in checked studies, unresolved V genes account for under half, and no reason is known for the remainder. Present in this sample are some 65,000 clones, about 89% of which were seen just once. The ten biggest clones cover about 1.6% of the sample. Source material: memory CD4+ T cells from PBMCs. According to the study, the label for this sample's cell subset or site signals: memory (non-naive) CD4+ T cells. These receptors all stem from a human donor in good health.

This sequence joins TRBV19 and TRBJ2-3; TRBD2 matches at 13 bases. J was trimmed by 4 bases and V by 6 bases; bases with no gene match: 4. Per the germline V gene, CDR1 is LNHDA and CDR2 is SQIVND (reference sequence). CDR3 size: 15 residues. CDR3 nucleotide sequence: TGTGCCAGTAGAACTAGCGGGGGGGCCGCAGATACGCAGTATTTT. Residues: CASRTSGGAADTQYF.

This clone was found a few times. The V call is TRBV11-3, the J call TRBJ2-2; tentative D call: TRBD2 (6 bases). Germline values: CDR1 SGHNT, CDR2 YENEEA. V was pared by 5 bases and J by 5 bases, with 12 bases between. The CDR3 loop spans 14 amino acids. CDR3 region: CASSLVSGTGELFF. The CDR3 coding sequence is TGTGCCAGCAGCCTCGTAAGCGGGACCGGGGAGCTGTTTTTT.

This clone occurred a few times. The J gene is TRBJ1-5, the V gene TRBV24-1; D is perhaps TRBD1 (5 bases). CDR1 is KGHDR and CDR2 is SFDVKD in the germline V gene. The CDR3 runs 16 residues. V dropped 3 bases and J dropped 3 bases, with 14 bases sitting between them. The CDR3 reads CATSDRVAGPNQPQHF. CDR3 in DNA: TGTGCCACCAGTGATAGGGTAGCAGGGCCCAATCAGCCCCAGCATTTT.

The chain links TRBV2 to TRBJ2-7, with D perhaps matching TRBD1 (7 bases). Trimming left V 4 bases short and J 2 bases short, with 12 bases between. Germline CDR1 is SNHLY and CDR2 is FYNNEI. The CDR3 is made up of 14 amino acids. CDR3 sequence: CASSGGDRTYEQYF. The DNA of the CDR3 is TGTGCCAGCAGTGGGGGGGACAGAACCTACGAGCAGTACTTC.

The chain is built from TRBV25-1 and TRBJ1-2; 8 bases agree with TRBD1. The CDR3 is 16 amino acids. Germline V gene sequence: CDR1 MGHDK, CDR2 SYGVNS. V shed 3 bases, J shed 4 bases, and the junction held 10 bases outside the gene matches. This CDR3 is CASSDAPGQELYGYTF. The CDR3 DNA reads TGTGCCAGCAGTGACGCGCCGGGACAGGAACTCTATGGCTACACCTTC.

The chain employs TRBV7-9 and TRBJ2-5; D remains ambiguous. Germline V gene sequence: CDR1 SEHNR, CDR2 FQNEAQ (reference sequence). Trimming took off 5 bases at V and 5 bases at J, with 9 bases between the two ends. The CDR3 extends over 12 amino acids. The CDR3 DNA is TGTGCCAGCAGCCCTTCCGGGGAGACCCAGTACTTC. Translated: CASSPSGETQYF.

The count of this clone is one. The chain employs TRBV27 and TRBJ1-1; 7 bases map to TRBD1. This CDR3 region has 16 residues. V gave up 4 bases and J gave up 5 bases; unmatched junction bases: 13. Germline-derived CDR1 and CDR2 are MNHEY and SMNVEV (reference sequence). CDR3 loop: CASSSVGRQGSTEAFF. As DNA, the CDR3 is TGTGCCAGCAGTTCCGTTGGCCGACAGGGAAGTACTGAAGCTTTCTTT.

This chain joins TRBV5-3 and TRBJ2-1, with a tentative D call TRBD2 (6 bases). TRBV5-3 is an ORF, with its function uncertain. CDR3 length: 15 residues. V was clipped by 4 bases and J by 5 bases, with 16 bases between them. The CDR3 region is CARSRSGIADNEQFF. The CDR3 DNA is TGTGCCAGAAGCCGTAGCGGCATTGCCGACAATGAGCAGTTCTTC.

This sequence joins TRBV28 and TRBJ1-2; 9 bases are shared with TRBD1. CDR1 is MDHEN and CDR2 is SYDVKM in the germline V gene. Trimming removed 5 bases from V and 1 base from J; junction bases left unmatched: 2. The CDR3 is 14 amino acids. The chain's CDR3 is CASSRQGDNYGYTF. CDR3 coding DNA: TGTGCCAGCAGTCGACAGGGGGATAACTATGGCTACACCTTC.

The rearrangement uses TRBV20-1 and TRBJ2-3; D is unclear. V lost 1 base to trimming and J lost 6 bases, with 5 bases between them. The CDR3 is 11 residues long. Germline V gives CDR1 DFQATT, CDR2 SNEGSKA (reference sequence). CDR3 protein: CSARVRDTQYF. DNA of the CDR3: TGCAGTGCTAGAGTACGCGATACGCAGTATTTT.

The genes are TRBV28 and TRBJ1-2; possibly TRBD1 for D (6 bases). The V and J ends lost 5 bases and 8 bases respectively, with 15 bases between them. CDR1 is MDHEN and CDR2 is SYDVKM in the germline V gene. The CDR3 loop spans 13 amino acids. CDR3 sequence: CASSPSLGGGYTF. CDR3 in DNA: TGTGCCAGCAGTCCCTCCCTTGGGGGCGGCTACACCTTC.

This CDR3 reads CASSLSFSYNEQFF. CDR3 coding DNA: TGTGCCAGCAGTTTATCCTTCTCCTACAATGAGCAGTTCTTC. The rearrangement uses TRBV28 and TRBJ2-1, with no clear D. V lost 1 base, J lost 0 bases, and 4 bases lay in between. The CDR3 is 14 amino acids. CDR1 is MDHEN, CDR2 SYDVKM, per germline.

As DNA, the CDR3 is TGCGCCAGCAGCCGTCAGCGGGGGCCTTCCTACGAGCAGTACTTC. Protein product: CASSRQRGPSYEQYF. The chain links TRBV4-1 to TRBJ2-7; 8 bases align to TRBD2. The CDR3 length is 15 residues. J gave up 1 base and V 4 bases, and 6 bases lay outside the gene matches. Germline CDR1 MGHRA, CDR2 YSYEKL.

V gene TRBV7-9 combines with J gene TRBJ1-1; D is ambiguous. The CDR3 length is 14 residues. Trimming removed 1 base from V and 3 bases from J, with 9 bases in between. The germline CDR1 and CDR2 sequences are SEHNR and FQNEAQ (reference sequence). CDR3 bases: TGTGCCAGCAGCTTAGGGCTCCGAGACACTGAAGCTTTCTTT. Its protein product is CASSLGLRDTEAFF. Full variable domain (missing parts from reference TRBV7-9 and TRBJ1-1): DTGVSQNPRHKITKRGQNVTFRCDPISEHNRLYWYRQTLGQGPEFLTYFQNEAQLEKSRLLSDRFSAERPKGSFSTLEIQRTEQGDSAMYLCASSLGLRDTEAFFGQGTRLTVV.

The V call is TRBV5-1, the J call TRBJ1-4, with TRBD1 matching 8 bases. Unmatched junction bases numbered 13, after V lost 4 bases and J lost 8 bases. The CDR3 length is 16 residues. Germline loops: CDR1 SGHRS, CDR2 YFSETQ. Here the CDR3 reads CASSHSSDRVKEKLFF. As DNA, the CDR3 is TGCGCCAGCAGCCACTCCTCGGACAGGGTCAAGGAAAAACTGTTTTTT. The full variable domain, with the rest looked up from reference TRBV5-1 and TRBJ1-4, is KAGVTQTPRYLIKTRGQQVTLSCSPISGHRSVSWYQQTPGQGLQFLFEYFSETQRNKGNFPGRFSGRQFSNSRSEMNVSTLELGDSALYLCASSHSSDRVKEKLFFGSGTQLSVL.

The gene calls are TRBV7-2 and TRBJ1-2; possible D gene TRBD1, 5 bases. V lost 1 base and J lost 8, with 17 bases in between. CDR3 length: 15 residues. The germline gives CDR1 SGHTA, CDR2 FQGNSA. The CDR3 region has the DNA TGTGCCAGCAGCTTAGGACAGATTGTGTGGCGGGGCTACACCTTC. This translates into CASSLGQIVWRGYTF.

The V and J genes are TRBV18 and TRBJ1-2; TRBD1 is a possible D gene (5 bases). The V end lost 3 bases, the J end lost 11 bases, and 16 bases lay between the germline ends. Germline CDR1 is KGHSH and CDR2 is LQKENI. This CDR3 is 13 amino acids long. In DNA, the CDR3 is TGTGCCAGCTCACCTCGACAGCCTTTAGCTTACACCTTC. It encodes CASSPRQPLAYTF.

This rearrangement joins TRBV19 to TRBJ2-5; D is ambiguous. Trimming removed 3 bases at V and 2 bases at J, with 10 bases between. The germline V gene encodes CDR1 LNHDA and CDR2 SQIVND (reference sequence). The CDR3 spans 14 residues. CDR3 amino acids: CASSIGREQETQYF. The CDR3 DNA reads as TGTGCCAGTAGTATTGGTAGAGAACAAGAGACCCAGTACTTC.